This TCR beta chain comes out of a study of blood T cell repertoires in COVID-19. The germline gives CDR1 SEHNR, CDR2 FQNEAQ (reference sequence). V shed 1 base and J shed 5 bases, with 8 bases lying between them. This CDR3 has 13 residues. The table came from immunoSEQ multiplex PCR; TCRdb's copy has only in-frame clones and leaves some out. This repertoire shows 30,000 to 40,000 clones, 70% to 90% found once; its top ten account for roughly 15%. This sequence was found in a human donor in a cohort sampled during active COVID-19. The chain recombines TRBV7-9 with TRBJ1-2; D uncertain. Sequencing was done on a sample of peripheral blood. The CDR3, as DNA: TGTGCCAGCAGCTTAGGAGGGCAGTATGGCTACACCTTC. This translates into CASSLGGQYGYTF.